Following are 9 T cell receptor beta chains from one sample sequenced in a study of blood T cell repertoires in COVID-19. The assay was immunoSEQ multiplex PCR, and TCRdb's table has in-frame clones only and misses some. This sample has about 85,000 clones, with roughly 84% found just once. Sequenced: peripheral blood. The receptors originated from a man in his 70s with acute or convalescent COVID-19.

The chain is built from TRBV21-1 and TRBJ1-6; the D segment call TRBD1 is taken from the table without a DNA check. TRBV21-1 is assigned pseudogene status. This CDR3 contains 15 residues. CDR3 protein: CASSKGTALGGPLHF. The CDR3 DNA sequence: TGTGCCAGCAGCAAAGGAACGGCGCTAGGGGGTCCCCTCCACTTT.

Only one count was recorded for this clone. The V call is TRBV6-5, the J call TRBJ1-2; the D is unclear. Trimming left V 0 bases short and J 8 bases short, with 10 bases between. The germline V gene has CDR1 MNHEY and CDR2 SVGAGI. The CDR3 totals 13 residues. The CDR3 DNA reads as TGTGCCAGCAGTTACTCAGGTTCAGGCGGCTACACCTTC. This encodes CASSYSGSGGYTF.

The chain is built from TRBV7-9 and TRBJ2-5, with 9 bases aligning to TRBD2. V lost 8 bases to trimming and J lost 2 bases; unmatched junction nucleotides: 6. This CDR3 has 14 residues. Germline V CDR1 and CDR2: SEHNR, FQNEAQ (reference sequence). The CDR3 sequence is CASFRAGGQETQYF. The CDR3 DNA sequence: TGTGCCAGCTTTCGAGCGGGGGGACAAGAGACCCAGTACTTC.

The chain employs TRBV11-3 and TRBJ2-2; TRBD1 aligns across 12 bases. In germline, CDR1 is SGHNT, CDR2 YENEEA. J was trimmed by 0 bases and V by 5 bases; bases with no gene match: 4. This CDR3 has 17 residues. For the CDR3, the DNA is TGTGCCAGCAGCCTAGGGACAGGGGGCCCGAACACCGGGGAGCTGTTTTTT. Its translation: CASSLGTGGPNTGELFF.

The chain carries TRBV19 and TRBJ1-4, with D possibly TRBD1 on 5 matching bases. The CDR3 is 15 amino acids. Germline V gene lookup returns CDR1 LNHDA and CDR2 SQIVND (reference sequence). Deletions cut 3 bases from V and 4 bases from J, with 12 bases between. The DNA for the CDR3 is TGTGCCAGTAGTATGGGAGGGGAGATTAATGAAAAACTGTTTTTT. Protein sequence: CASSMGGEINEKLFF.

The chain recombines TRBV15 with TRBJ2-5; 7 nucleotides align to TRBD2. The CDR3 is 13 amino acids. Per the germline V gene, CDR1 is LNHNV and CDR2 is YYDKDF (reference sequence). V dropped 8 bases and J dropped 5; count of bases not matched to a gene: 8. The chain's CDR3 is CATSNRGVETQYF. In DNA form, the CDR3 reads TGTGCCACCTCTAATCGGGGGGTTGAGACCCAGTACTTC.

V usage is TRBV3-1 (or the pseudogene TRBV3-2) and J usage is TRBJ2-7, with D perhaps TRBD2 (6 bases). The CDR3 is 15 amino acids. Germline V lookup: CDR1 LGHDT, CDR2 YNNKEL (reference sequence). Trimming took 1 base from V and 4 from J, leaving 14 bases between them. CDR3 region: CASSQGTGGRYEQYF. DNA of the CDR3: TGTGCCAGCAGCCAAGGGACCGGGGGAAGGTACGAGCAGTACTTC.

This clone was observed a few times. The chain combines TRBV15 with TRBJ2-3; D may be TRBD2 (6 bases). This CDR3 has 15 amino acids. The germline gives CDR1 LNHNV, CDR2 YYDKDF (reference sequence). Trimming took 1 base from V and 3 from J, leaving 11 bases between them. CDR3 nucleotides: TGTGCCACCAGCAGAGTGGGGGGAGGTACAGATACGCAGTATTTT. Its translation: CATSRVGGGTDTQYF.

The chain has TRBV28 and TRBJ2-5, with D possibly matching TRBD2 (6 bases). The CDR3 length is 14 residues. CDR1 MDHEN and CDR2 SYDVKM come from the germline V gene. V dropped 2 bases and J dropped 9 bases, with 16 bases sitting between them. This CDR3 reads CASSLVVGGRAQYF. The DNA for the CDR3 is TGTGCCAGCAGTTTAGTGGTCGGGGGACGGGCCCAGTACTTC.